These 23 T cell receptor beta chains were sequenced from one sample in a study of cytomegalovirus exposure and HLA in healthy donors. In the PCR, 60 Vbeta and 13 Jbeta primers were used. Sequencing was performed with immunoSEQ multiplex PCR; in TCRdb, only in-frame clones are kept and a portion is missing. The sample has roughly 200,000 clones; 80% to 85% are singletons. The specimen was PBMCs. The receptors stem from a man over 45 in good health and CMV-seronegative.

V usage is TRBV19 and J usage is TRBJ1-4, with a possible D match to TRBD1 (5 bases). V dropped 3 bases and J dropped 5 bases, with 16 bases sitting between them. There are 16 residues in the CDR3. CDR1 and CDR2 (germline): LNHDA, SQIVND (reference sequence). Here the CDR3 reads CASSIRRAGRNEKLFF. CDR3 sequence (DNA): TGTGCCAGTAGTATTAGGAGGGCAGGGCGGAATGAAAAACTGTTTTTT.

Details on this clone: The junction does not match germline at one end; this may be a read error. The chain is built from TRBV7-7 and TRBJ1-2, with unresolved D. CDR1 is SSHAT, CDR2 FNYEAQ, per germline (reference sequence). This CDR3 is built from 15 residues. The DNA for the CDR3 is TGTGCTAGCAGCCGCGGACGGGATAAGGACTATGGCTACACCTTC. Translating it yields CASSRGRDKDYGYTF.

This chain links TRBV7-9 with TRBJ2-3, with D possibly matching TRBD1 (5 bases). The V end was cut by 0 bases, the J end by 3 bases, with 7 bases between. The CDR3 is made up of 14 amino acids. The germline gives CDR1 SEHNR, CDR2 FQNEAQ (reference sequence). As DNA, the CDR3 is TGTGCCAGCAGCTTAGCTTCAGGGACAGATACGCAGTATTTT. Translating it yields CASSLASGTDTQYF.

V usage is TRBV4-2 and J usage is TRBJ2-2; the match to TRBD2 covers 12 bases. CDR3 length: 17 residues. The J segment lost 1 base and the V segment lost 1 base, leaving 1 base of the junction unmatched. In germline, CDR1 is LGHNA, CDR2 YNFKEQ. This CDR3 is CASSQVLAGGNTGELFF. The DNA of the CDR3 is TGTGCCAGCAGCCAAGTACTAGCGGGGGGGAACACCGGGGAGCTGTTTTTT.

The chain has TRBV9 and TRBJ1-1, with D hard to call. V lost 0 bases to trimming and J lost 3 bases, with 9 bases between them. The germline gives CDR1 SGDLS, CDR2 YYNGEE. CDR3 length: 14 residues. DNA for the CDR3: TGTGCCAGCAGCGTAGGACTCGTATACACTGAAGCTTTCTTT. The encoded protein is CASSVGLVYTEAFF.

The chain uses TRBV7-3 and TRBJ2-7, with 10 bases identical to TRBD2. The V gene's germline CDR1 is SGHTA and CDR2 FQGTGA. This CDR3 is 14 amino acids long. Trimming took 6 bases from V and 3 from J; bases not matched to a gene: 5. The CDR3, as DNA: TGTGCCAGCAGAACCCTAGCGGGGGTCTACGAGCAGTACTTC. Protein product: CASRTLAGVYEQYF.

CDR3 in DNA: TGTGCCTGGAGTGGGTCCAGGGGGCTCGAAAAACTGTTTTTT. Amino acids: CAWSGSRGLEKLFF. This chain links TRBV30 with TRBJ1-4; 8 bases fit TRBD1. From germline, CDR1 is GTSNPN and CDR2 SVGIG (reference sequence). CDR3 length: 14 residues. The V gene end was trimmed by 1 base and the J gene end by 8 bases; junction bases not matched to a gene: 6.

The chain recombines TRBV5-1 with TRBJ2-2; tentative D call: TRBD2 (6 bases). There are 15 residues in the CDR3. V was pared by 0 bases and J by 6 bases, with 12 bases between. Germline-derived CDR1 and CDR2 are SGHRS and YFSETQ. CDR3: CASSLVLARAGELFF. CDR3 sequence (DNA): TGCGCCAGCAGCTTGGTCCTAGCGAGGGCCGGGGAGCTGTTTTTT.

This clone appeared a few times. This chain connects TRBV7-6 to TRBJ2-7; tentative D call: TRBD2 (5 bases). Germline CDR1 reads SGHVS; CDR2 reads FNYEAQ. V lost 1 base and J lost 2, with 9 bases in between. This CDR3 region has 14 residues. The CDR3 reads CASSLGGSTYEQYF. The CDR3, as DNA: TGTGCCAGCAGCTTAGGAGGGAGTACCTACGAGCAGTACTTC.

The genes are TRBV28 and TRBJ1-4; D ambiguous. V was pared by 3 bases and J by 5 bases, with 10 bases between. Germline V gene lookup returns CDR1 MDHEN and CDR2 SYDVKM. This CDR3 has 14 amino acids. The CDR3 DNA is TGTGCCAGCAGTTTCCCGAGGGAGAATGAAAAACTGTTTTTT. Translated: CASSFPRENEKLFF.

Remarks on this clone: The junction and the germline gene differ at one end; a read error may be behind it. The CDR3 DNA reads TGTTCCAGCAGCTTCTTCTTCGGTAGCGGTGGCACAGATACGCAGTATTTT. It specifies CSSSFFFGSGGTDTQYF. The J gene is TRBJ2-3, the V gene TRBV7-9, with D perhaps TRBD2 (6 bases). This CDR3 is built from 17 residues. The germline gives CDR1 SEHNR, CDR2 FQNEAQ (reference sequence).

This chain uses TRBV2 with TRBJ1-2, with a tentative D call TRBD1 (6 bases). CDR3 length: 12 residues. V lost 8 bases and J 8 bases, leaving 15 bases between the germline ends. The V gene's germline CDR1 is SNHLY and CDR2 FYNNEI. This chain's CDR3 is CASGLTGSGYTF. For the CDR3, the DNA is TGTGCCAGCGGGTTAACAGGGTCGGGCTACACCTTC.

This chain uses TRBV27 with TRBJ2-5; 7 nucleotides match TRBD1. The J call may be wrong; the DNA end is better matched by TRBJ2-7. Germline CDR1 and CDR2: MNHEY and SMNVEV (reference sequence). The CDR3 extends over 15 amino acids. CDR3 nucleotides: TGTGCCAGCAGTACCCCACAGGGGCTGGTCTACGAGCAGTACTTC. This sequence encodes CASSTPQGLVYEQYF.

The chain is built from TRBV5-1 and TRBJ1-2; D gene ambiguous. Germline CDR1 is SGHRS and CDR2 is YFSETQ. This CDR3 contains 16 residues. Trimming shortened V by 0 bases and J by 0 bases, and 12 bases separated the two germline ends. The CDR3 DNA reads TGCGCCAGCAGCTTGGCTCCGACGGGGACTAACTATGGCTACACCTTC. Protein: CASSLAPTGTNYGYTF.

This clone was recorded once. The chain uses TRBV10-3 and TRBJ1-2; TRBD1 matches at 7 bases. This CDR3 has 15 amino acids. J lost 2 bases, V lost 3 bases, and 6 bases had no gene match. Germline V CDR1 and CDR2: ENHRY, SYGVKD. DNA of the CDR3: TGTGCCATCAGTGAACCACGGGACAGAAACTATGGCTACACCTTC. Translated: CAISEPRDRNYGYTF.

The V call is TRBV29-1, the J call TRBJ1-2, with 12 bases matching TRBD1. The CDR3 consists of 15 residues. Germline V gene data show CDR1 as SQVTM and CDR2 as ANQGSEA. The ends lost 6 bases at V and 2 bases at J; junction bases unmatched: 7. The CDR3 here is CSVGDRGRSNYGYTF. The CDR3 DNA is TGCAGCGTCGGGGACAGGGGGCGATCAAACTATGGCTACACCTTC.

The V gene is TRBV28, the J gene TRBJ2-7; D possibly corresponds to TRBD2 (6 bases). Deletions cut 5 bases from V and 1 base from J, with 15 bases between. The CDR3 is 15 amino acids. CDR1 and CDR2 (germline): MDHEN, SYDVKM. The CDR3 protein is CASSPQTGGSYEQYF. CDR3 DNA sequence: TGTGCCAGCAGTCCCCAAACTGGGGGGTCCTACGAGCAGTACTTC.

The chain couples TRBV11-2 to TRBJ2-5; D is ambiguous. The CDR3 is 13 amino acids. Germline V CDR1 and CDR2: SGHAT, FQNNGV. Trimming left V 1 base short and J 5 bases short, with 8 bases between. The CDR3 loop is CASSLARRETQYF. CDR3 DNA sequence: TGTGCCAGCAGCTTAGCCCGGCGGGAGACCCAGTACTTC.

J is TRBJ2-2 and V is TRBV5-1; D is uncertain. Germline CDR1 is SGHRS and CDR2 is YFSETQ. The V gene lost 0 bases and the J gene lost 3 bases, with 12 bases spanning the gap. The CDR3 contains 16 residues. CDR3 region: CASSLAVSSDTGELFF. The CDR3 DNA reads TGCGCCAGCAGCTTGGCCGTGTCTTCAGACACCGGGGAGCTGTTTTTT.

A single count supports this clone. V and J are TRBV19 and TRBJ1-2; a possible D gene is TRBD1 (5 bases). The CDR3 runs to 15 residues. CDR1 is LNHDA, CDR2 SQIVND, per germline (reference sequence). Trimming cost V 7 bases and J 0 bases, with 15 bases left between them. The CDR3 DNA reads TGTGCCAGTAAGGGGCAGTCTTTAGCTAACTATGGCTACACCTTC. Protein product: CASKGQSLANYGYTF. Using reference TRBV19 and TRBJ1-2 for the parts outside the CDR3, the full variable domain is DGGITQSPKYLFRKEGQNVTLSCEQNLNHDAMYWYRQDPGQGLRLIYYSQIVNDFQKGDIAEGYSVSREKKESFPLTVTSAQKNPTAFYLCASKGQSLANYGYTFGSGTRLTVV.

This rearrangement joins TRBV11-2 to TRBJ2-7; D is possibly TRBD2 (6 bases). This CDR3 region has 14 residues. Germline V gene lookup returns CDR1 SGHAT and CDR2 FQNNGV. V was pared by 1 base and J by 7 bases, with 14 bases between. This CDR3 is CASSLGAGTREQYF. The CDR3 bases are TGTGCCAGCAGCTTAGGAGCAGGGACTCGGGAGCAGTACTTC.

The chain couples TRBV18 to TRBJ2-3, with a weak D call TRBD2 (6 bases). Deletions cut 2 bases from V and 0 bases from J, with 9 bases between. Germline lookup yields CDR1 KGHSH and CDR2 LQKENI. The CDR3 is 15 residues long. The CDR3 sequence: CASSPAGLSTDTQYF. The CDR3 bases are TGTGCCAGCTCACCAGCGGGACTCAGCACAGATACGCAGTATTTT.

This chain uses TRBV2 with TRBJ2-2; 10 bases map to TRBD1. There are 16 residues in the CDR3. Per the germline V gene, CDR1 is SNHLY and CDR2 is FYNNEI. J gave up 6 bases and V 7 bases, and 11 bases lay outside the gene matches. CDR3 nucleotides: TGTGCCAGCAACTGGGGACAGGGGAAAGTAGCCGGGGAGCTGTTTTTT. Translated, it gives CASNWGQGKVAGELFF.